This T cell receptor beta chain was observed in a study of blood T cell repertoires in COVID-19. On the study more broadly: T cells, B-cell-depleted T cells, or PBMCs provided the cDNA or gDNA that served as material.

Here immunoSEQ multiplex PCR was the method, and the copy in TCRdb shows in-frame clones only, minus some. The repertoire consists of 150,000 to 250,000 clones, with almost 85% occurring once and the leading ten covering 6.9%. Trimming at V came to 6 bases and at J to 4 bases, leaving 6 bases not matched to a gene. This CDR3 has 14 amino acids. The germline CDR1 and CDR2 sequences are MDHEN and SYDVKM. This clone was counted a few times. Material: peripheral blood. This rearrangement joins TRBV28 to TRBJ1-5, with 7 nucleotides matching TRBD1. This sequence originates from a human donor with acute or convalescent COVID-19. The donor label of this sample is uncertain. The CDR3 is CASSPGDSNQPQHF. CDR3 bases: TGTGCCAGCAGCCCGGGGGACAGTAATCAGCCCCAGCATTTT.